What follows is one T cell receptor (beta chain) and its context. The antigen is not known. The data originate from a study of shared clonotypes between healthy human individuals. The protocol was immunoSEQ multiplex PCR, while the TCRdb copy is restricted to in-frame clones and leaves out a portion. The table records about 1.1 million clones, about 72% of them present only once. Study-wide results and limits: Naive subsets generally exceeded memory subsets in estimated richness.

This TCR was sampled from a man between 18 and 35 years old in good health. Some clones in this sample may be carry-over from other donors' samples. Material: memory CD4+ T cells from PBMCs. Sample subset: CD45RA-negative fraction.

In DNA form, the CDR3 reads TGTGCCAGCACACCACAGGCGACAACTAATGAAAAACTGTTTTTT. This sequence encodes CASTPQATTNEKLFF. The chain recombines TRBV2 with TRBJ1-4, with a tentative D call TRBD1 (5 bases). Trimming cost V 7 bases and J 0 bases, with 12 bases left between them. The CDR3 sequence is 15 residues long. Germline CDR1 SNHLY, CDR2 FYNNEI.